The T cell receptor beta chain described here comes from a study of OX40 agonist ivuxolimab in advanced cancers. Assay used: immunoSEQ multiplex PCR; TCRdb lists only in-frame clones, some missing. The table has around 60,000 clones, about 93% seen once. Autoimmune disease history or systemic immunosuppression disqualified patients. This material consisted of CD4+ or CD8+ T cells sorted from blood, taken in a trial of the OX40 agonist ivuxolimab. The source of this sequence is an adult with an advanced solid tumor such as melanoma, head and neck, liver or kidney cancer.

CDR3 protein: CASSSGQGRNYGYTF. DNA for the CDR3: TGTGCCAGCTCATCGGGACAGGGACGTAACTATGGCTACACCTTC. The chain couples TRBV18 to TRBJ1-2; TRBD1 matches at 9 bases. The CDR3 loop spans 15 amino acids. Germline lookup yields CDR1 KGHSH and CDR2 LQKENI. The J segment lost 1 base and the V segment lost 5 bases, leaving 5 bases of the junction unmatched.